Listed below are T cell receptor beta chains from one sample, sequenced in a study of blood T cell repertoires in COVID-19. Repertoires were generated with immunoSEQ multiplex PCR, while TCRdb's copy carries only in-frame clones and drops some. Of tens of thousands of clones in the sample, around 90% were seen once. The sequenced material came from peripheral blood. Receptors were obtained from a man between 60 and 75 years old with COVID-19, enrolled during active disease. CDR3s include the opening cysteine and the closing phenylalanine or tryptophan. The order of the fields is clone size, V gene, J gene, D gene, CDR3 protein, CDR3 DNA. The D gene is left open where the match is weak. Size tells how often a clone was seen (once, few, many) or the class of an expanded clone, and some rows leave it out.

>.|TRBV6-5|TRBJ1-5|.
CASSYHRDQPQHF
TGTGCCAGCAGTTACCACAGGGACCAGCCCCAGCATTTT
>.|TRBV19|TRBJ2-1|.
CASSIIGKGNEQFF
TGTGCCAGTAGTATCATAGGGAAGGGGAATGAGCAGTTCTTC
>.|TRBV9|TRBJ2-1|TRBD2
CASSDGLAGGPGSNEQFF
TGTGCCAGCAGCGATGGACTAGCGGGAGGGCCGGGTTCCAATGAGCAGTTCTTC
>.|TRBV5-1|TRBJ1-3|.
CASSPLGGATNHGNTIYF
TGCGCCAGCAGCCCTTTAGGAGGGGCGACCAATCACGGAAACACCATATATTTT
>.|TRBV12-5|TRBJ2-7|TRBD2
CASGLVLGTSGRGEQYF
TGTGCTAGTGGTTTGGTACTCGGGACTAGCGGGAGAGGCGAGCAGTACTTC
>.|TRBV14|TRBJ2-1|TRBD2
CASSPLTSGSYNEQFF
TGTGCCAGCAGCCCCCTCACTAGCGGCTCCTACAATGAGCAGTTCTTC
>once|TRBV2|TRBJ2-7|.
CASRRSGLSYEQYF
TGTGCCAGCCGTAGGAGCGGCCTCTCCTACGAGCAGTACTTC
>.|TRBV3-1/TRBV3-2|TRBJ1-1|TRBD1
CASSTTGVNTEAFF
TGTGCCAGCAGCACGACAGGGGTGAACACTGAAGCTTTCTTT
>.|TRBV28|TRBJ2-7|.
CASSLTVSYEQYF
TGTGCCAGCAGTTTAACGGTTTCCTACGAGCAGTACTTC
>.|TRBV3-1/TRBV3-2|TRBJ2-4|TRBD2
CASSLREGQNIQYF
TGTGCCAGCAGCCTGAGGGAGGGCCAAAACATTCAGTACTTC
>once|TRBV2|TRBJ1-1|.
CASSEDRRDTEAFF
TGTGCCAGCAGTGAAGATAGGCGGGACACTGAAGCTTTCTTT
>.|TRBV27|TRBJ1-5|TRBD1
CASRRTGIYSNQPQHF
TGTGCCAGCAGGAGGACAGGAATTTATAGCAATCAGCCCCAGCATTTT
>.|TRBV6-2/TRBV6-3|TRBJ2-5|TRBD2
CASSSLGLVVTQYF
TGTGCCAGCAGTTCCCTGGGACTAGTCGTGACCCAGTACTTC
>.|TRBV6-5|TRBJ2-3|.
CASRGRTASTDTQYF
TGTGCCAGCAGGGGCCGGACAGCTAGCACAGATACGCAGTATTTT
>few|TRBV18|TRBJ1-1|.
CASSLDMRANTEAFF
TGTGCCAGCTCACTGGATATGAGGGCGAACACTGAAGCTTTCTTT
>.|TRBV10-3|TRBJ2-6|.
CAIRQGSSGANVLTF
TGTGCCATCAGGCAGGGATCGTCTGGGGCCAACGTCCTGACTTTC
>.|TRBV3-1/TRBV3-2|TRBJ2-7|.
CASSCQAPIRVDEQYF
TGTGCCAGCAGCTGCCAAGCTCCCATTCGTGTAGACGAGCAGTACTTC
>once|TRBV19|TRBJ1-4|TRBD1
CASGRQGDEKLFF
TGTGCCAGTGGGAGACAGGGGGATGAAAAACTGTTTTTT
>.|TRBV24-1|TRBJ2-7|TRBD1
CATSDNRGRVDEQYF
TGTGCCACCAGTGATAACAGGGGACGGGTGGACGAGCAGTACTTC
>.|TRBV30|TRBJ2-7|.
CAWTPEGQIFSYEQYF
TGTGCCTGGACCCCGGAAGGACAGATCTTCTCCTACGAGCAGTACTTC
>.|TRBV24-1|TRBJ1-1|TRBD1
CATSAGQAEAFF
TGTGCCACCAGTGCGGGACAGGCTGAAGCTTTCTTT
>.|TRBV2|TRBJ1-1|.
CASSGLRVQHTEAFF
TGTGCCAGCAGTGGACTGAGGGTTCAACACACTGAAGCTTTCTTT
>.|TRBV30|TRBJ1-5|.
CAWSEGGQPQHF
TGTGCCTGGAGTGAAGGAGGCCAGCCCCAGCATTTT
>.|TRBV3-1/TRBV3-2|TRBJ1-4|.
CASSPNRETVLFGNEKLFF
TGTGCCAGCAGCCCTAACCGGGAGACGGTCCTCTTTGGGAATGAAAAACTGTTTTTT
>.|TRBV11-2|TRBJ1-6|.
CASSLEGGGNSPLHF
TGTGCCAGCAGCTTAGAAGGGGGGGGGAATTCACCCCTCCACTTT
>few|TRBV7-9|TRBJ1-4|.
CASSFGAGANEKLFF
TGTGCCAGCAGCTTTGGAGCAGGGGCTAATGAAAAACTGTTTTTT
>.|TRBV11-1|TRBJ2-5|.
CASSSHRGTETQYF
TGTGCCAGCAGCTCCCATCGGGGTACGGAGACCCAGTACTTC
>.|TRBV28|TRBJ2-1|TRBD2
CASTQWYGRGDNEQFF
TGTGCCAGCACCCAATGGTACGGGAGGGGAGACAATGAGCAGTTCTTC
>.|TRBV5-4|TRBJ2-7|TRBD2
CASSPGLAGGAYEQYF
TGTGCCAGCAGCCCGGGACTAGCGGGAGGCGCCTACGAGCAGTACTTC
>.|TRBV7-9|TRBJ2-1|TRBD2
CASTIGLAGGYEQFF
TGTGCCAGCACCATCGGACTAGCGGGAGGGTATGAGCAGTTCTTC
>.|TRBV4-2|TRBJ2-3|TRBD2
CASSPGLATDTQYF
TGTGCCAGCAGCCCGGGACTAGCGACAGATACGCAGTATTTT
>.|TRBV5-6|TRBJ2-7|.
CASSYTGYEQYF
TGTGCCAGCAGCTATACAGGCTACGAGCAGTACTTC
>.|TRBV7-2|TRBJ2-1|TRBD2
CASSLGLAANEQFF
TGTGCCAGCAGCTTAGGACTAGCGGCCAATGAGCAGTTCTTC
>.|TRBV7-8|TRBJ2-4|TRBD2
CASSLDPSGRAGTKNIQYF
TGTGCCAGCAGCTTAGATCCTAGCGGGAGGGCCGGGACCAAAAACATTCAGTACTTC
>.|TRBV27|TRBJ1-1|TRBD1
CASSRTGGKVTEAFF
TGTGCCAGCAGTCGAACAGGGGGAAAGGTCACTGAAGCTTTCTTT
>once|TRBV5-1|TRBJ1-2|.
CASSLSWLSGYTF
TGCGCCAGCAGCTTGAGCTGGTTATCTGGCTACACCTTC
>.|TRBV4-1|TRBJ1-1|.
CASSQGAQGMNTEAFF
TGCGCCAGCAGCCAAGGGGCCCAGGGGATGAACACTGAAGCTTTCTTT
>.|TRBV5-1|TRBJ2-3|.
CASSRYTGTDTQYF
TGCGCCAGCAGTCGATACACAGGGACAGATACGCAGTATTTT
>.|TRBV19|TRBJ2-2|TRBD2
CASSMPSGRAGTGELFF
TGTGCCAGTAGTATGCCTAGCGGGAGGGCTGGTACCGGGGAGCTGTTTTTT
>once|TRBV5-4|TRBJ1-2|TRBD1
CASSLPPSQGATYGYTF
TGTGCCAGCAGCTTGCCGCCATCTCAGGGGGCGACCTATGGCTACACCTTC
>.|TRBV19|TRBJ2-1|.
CASSVAGPSNNEQFF
TGTGCCAGTAGTGTCGCGGGGCCAAGTAACAATGAGCAGTTCTTC
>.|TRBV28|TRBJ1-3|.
CASSPSKYSSGNTIYF
TGTGCCAGCAGTCCGTCTAAGTATTCCTCTGGAAACACCATATATTTT
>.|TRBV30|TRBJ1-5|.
CAWSYGSDINQPQHF
TGTGCCTGGAGTTATGGGTCAGACATAAATCAGCCCCAGCATTTT
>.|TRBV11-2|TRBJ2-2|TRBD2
CASSLVLSGSRNTGELFF
TGTGCCAGCAGCTTAGTTCTTAGCGGGAGCCGGAATACCGGGGAGCTGTTTTTT
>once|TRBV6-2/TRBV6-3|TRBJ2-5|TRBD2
CASSELAGHWETQYF
TGTGCCAGCAGCGAACTAGCGGGACACTGGGAGACCCAGTACTTC
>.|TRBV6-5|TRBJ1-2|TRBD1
CASSSPGQLENGYTF
TGTGCCAGCAGCAGTCCGGGACAGCTTGAGAATGGCTACACCTTC
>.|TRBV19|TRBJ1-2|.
CASIRDTWSGGYTF
TGTGCCAGTATTCGGGACACCTGGTCGGGTGGCTACACCTTC
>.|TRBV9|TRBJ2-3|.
CASSAQPFGTTRNTQYF
TGTGCCAGCAGCGCCCAGCCTTTCGGGACAACCAGAAATACGCAGTATTTT
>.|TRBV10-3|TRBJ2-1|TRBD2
CAISELLSGRSYNEQFF
TGTGCCATCAGTGAGCTACTAAGCGGGAGGTCCTACAATGAGCAGTTCTTC
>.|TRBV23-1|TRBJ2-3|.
CASSPPCGDFDTDTQYF
TGCGCCAGCAGCCCACCTTGCGGGGACTTCGACACAGATACGCAGTATTTT
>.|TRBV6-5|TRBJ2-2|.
CASSPVEGPTGELFF
TGTGCCAGCAGTCCGGTGGAGGGGCCCACCGGGGAGCTGTTTTTT
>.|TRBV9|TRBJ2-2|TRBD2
CASSVVAVARGGTGELFF
TGTGCCAGCAGCGTAGTTGCAGTGGCACGCGGGGGCACCGGGGAGCTGTTTTTT
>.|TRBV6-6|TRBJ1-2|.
CASSPWTDFYTF
TGTGCCAGCAGTCCATGGACAGACTTTTACACCTTC
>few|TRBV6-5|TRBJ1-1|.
CASNLDWDTEAFF
TGTGCCAGCAACCTGGACTGGGACACTGAAGCTTTCTTT